The subject of this entry is one T cell receptor beta chain. The entry originates in a study of a mutant IDH1 vaccine in newly diagnosed glioma. Study information: Treated patients showed a male proportion of around 62%, a female proportion of around 38%, and a mean age of around 39 years. It was radiotherapy, temozolomide, or both that patients received previously, with most receiving both.

TCRdb's table, derived via immunoSEQ multiplex PCR, lists solely in-frame clones and lacks some. The table includes 20,000 to 30,000 clones, approximately 93% detected once. Germline V lookup: CDR1 SGHRS, CDR2 YFSETQ. The CDR3 consists of 14 residues. V gave up 4 bases and J gave up 9 bases, with 16 bases separating them. Specified time point: baseline, week 1 (first vaccination visit). Treatment here: pre-vaccination baseline after standard-of-care therapy. V usage is TRBV5-1 and J usage is TRBJ1-4; D is unclear. The TCR sequence derives from a man between 25 and 39 years old with glioma. The sequencing here drew on PBMCs, taken from a glioma patient treated with radiotherapy, temozolomide or both. CDR3: CASSPDLLGQKLFF. DNA of the CDR3: TGCGCCAGCAGCCCCGACCTACTTGGCCAAAAACTGTTTTTT.